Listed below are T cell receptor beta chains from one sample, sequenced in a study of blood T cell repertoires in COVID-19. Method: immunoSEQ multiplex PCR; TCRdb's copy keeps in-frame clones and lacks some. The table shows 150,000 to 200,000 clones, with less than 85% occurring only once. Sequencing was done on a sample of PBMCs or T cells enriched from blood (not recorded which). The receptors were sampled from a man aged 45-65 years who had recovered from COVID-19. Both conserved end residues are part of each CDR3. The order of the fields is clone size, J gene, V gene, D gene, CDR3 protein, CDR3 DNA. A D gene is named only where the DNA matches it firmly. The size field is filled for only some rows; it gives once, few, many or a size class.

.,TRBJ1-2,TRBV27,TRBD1,CASSGGARGYTF,TGTGCCAGCTCAGGGGGCGCGAGGGGCTACACCTTC
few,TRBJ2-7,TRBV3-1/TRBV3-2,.,CASSLGRGYEQYF,TGTGCCAGCAGCCTCGGACGGGGCTACGAGCAGTACTTC
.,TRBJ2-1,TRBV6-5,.,CASRATGQIEQFF,TGTGCCAGCAGAGCCACGGGACAAATTGAGCAGTTCTTC
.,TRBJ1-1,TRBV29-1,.,CSVDGGQAFF,TGCAGCGTGGACGGAGGCCAAGCTTTCTTT
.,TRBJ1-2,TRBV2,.,CASSPGGYGYTF,TGTGCCAGCAGTCCGGGGGGCTATGGCTACACCTTC
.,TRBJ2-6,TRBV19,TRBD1,CASSKGDRRSGANVLTF,TGTGCCAGTAGTAAGGGGGACAGGCGTTCAGGGGCCAACGTCCTGACTTTC
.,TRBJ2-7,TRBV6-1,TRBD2,CASSEGGLAGAFYF,TGTGCCAGCAGTGAAGGGGGACTAGCGGGGGCCTTCTACTTC
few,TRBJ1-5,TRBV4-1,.,CASGRAQGDQPQHF,TGCGCCAGCGGACGGGCACAGGGCGATCAGCCCCAGCATTTT
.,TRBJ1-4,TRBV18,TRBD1,CASSPDRVEKLFF,TGTGCCAGCTCACCGGACAGGGTTGAAAAACTGTTTTTT
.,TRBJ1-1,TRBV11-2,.,CASSFIRRGVTEAFF,TGTGCCAGCAGCTTCATCCGCAGGGGAGTAACTGAAGCTTTCTTT
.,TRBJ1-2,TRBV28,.,CATSGAYGYTF,TGTGCCACGTCAGGCGCCTATGGCTACACCTTC
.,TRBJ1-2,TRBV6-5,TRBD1,CASSYTGTGGLNGYTF,TGTGCCAGCAGTTACACCGGGACAGGGGGCTTGAACGGCTACACCTTC
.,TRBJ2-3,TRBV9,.,CASSVDFSSEGRRSTQYF,TGTGCCAGCAGCGTAGATTTTTCGTCGGAGGGCAGGCGTTCTACGCAGTATTTT
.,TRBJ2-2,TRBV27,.,CASSYRLAGELFF,TGTGCCAGCAGTTACCGACTAGCCGGGGAGCTGTTTTTT
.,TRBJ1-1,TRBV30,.,CAWTPGPVTEAFF,TGTGCCTGGACTCCTGGGCCGGTTACTGAAGCTTTCTTT
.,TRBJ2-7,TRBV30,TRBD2,CAWSSRTSGTSYEQYF,TGTGCCTGGAGTTCGCGGACTAGCGGGACATCCTACGAGCAGTACTTC
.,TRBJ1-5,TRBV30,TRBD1,CAWSGTGIGNQPQHF,TGTGCCTGGAGCGGGACAGGGATAGGCAATCAGCCCCAGCATTTT
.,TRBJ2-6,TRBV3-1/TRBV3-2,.,CASSQGQRGANVLTF,TGTGCCAGCAGCCAAGGGCAGCGAGGGGCCAACGTCCTGACTTTC
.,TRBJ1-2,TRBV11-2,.,CASVESYRADGYTF,TGTGCCAGCGTCGAAAGCTACAGGGCCGATGGCTACACCTTC
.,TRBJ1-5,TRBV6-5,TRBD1,CASRPTGVGGQPQHF,TGTGCCAGCAGGCCTACAGGGGTCGGTGGTCAGCCCCAGCATTTT
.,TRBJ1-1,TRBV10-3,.,CAIRGPEGSGNTEAFF,TGTGCCATCAGGGGGCCGGAGGGGAGCGGGAACACTGAAGCTTTCTTT
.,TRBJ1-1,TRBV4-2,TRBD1,CASSSRDRGEAFF,TGTGCCAGCAGCTCCCGGGACAGGGGAGAAGCTTTCTTT
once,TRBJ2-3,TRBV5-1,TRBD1,CASSSPGTGTDTQYF,TGCGCCAGCAGCTCCCCCGGGACAGGGACAGATACGCAGTATTTT
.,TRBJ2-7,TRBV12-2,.,CASRARQGGVDEQYF,TGTGCAAGTCGCGCCCGACAGGGTGGAGTGGACGAGCAGTACTTC
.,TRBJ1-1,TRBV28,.,CASSITQGSDTEAFF,TGTGCCAGCAGTATAACACAGGGATCGGACACTGAAGCTTTCTTT
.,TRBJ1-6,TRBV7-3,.,CASSPQGYSPLHF,TGTGCCAGCAGCCCCCAGGGTTACTCACCCCTCCACTTT
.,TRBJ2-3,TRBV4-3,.,CASSLAPRAGASTDTQYF,TGCGCCAGCAGCCTTGCCCCGCGCGCGGGGGCCAGCACAGATACGCAGTATTTT
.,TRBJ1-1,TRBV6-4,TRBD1,CASRTGANTEAFF,TGTGCCAGCAGGACAGGGGCGAACACTGAAGCTTTCTTT
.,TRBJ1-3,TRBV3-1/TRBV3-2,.,CASSPRGGTGNTIYF,TGTGCCAGCAGCCCCAGAGGGGGAACTGGAAACACCATATATTTT
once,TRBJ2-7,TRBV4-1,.,CASSQAPSVVGGEQYF,TGCGCCAGCAGCCAAGCCCCCAGCGTCGTCGGGGGCGAGCAGTACTTC